Listed here is a single TCR beta chain. Its antigen is not known. The CDR3 runs 15 residues. The V segment lost 5 bases and the J segment 6 bases; nucleotides outside the gene matches: 8. Germline CDR1 reads MDHEN; CDR2 reads SYDVKM. These data are taken from a study of T cell responses to AZD1222 COVID-19 vaccine. The study, taken as a whole, reports: The donors showed a predominance of white British ancestry and of females, with possible underestimation of clonal diversity. None of the repertoires were sampled until the peak T cell response had passed.

Only in-frame clones appear in the TCRdb table, and some are missing; sequencing was by immunoSEQ multiplex PCR. The table lists 120,000 or so clones, 70% to 90% of them singletons, with around 17% in the top ten. This clonotype was obtained from an adult who received the AZD1222 COVID-19 vaccine. The chain recombines TRBV28 with TRBJ1-2, with 11 bases fitting TRBD1. The source material was peripheral blood, sampled 28 days after the second AZD1222 dose. The CDR3 nucleotides are TGTGCCAGCAGTCAATCCGGGACAGGGGGAGATGGCTACACCTTC. Its translation: CASSQSGTGGDGYTF.